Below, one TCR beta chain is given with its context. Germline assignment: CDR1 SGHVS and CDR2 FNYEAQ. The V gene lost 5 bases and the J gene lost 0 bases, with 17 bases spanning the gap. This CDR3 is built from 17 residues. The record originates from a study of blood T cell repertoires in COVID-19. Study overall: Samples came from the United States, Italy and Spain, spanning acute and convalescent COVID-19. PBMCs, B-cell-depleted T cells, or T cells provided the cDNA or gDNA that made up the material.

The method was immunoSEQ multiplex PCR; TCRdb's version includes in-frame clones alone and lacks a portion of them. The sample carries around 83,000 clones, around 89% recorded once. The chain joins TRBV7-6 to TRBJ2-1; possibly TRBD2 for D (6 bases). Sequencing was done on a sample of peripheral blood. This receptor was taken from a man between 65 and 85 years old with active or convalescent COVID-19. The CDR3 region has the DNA TGTGCCAGCAGCGCAACTAGCTCAACCATCTCCTACAATGAGCAGTTCTTC. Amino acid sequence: CASSATSSTISYNEQFF.